The entry below gives a single TCR beta chain sequence along with its context. The antigen remains unidentified. This sample is part of a study of T cell responses to AZD1222 COVID-19 vaccine. Notes on the study in general: Repertoire sampling happened only post peak T cell response. Nearly half of the spike-specific TCRs reportedly recognize variant regions that carry no mutations. Donors in the cohort were predominantly white British and more often female, and clonal diversity was possibly underestimated.

Germline V gene lookup returns CDR1 LNHNV and CDR2 YYDKDF (reference sequence). The CDR3 loop spans 14 amino acids. V was shortened by 0 bases and J by 7 bases, with 7 bases between the two germline ends. The table came from immunoSEQ multiplex PCR; TCRdb's copy has only in-frame clones and leaves some out. The repertoire consists of around 100,000 clones, with about 89% occurring once and the leading ten covering less than 4%. V gene TRBV15 combines with J gene TRBJ1-6; D is unresolved. Sequenced here: peripheral blood, sampled 28 days after the second dose of the MenACWY control vaccine. The origin of this receptor is an adult who received the MenACWY meningococcal vaccine as a control. The CDR3, as DNA: TGTGCCACCAGCAGAGAACACACCAATTCACCCCTCCACTTT. This sequence encodes CATSREHTNSPLHF.